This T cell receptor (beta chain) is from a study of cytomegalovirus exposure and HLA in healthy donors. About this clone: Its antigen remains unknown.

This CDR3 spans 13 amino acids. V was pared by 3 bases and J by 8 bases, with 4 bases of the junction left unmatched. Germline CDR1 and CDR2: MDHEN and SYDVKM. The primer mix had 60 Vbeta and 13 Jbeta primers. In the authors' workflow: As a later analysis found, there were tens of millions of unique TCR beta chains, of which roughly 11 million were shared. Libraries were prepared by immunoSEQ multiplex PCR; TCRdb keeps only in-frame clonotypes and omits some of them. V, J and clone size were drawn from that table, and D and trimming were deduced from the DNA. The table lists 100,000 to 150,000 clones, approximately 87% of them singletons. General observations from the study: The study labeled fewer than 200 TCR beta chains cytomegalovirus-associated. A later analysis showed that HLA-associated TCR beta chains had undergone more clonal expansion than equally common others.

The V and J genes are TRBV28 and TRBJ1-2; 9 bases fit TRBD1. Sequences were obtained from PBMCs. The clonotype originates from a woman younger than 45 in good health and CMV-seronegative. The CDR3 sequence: CASSLWDRDGYTF. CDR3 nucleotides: TGTGCCAGCAGTTTGTGGGACAGGGACGGCTACACCTTC.